These T cell receptor beta chains were read from a single sample in a study of blood T cell repertoires in COVID-19. Using immunoSEQ multiplex PCR, the repertoire was profiled, and TCRdb retains in-frame clones only, with some absent. Altogether some 300,000 clones are present, around nine tenths being singletons, with the ten largest covering roughly a tenth. The material sequenced was PBMCs or T cells enriched from blood (not recorded which). These receptors all stem from a woman aged 30 to 39 who had recovered from COVID-19. Both conserved end residues are part of each CDR3. D genes are given only for firm matches. The size of a clone is reported for some rows only, either as once, few or many, or as a class for expanded clones.

V gene: TRBV7-2
D gene: TRBD1
clone size: .
J gene: TRBJ1-5
CDR3 DNA: TGTGCCAGCAGCTTAATCACACAGGGGAATCAGCCCCAGCATTTT
CDR3 protein: CASSLITQGNQPQHF

V gene: TRBV7-8
D gene: .
clone size: .
J gene: TRBJ2-7
CDR3 DNA: TGTGCCAGCAGCCCCCAGACACACTCCTACGAGCAGTACTTC
CDR3 protein: CASSPQTHSYEQYF

V gene: TRBV4-1
D gene: .
clone size: .
J gene: TRBJ2-1
CDR3 DNA: TGCGCCAGCAGCCAAGAACGGTACTCCTACAATGAGCAGTTCTTC
CDR3 protein: CASSQERYSYNEQFF

V gene: TRBV7-9
D gene: .
clone size: once
J gene: TRBJ1-2
CDR3 DNA: TGTGCCAGCAGCCCTACAGAGAACTATGGCTACACCTTC
CDR3 protein: CASSPTENYGYTF

V gene: TRBV2
D gene: .
clone size: .
J gene: TRBJ2-1
CDR3 DNA: TGTGCCAGCAGTGTTCCGGGGTTGGGAAATGAGCAGTTCTTC
CDR3 protein: CASSVPGLGNEQFF

V gene: TRBV13
D gene: .
clone size: .
J gene: TRBJ2-7
CDR3 DNA: TGTGCCAGCAGCTTAGGGGGGGCCATCTACGAGCAGTACTTC
CDR3 protein: CASSLGGAIYEQYF

V gene: TRBV7-2
D gene: TRBD1
clone size: .
J gene: TRBJ1-4
CDR3 DNA: TGTGCCAGCAGCTACACGACAGGGGGCGGTGAAAAACTGTTTTTT
CDR3 protein: CASSYTTGGGEKLFF

V gene: TRBV12-3/TRBV12-4
D gene: .
clone size: once
J gene: TRBJ2-1
CDR3 DNA: TGTGCCAGCAGTTTTAGAGCCAATGAGCAGTTCTTC
CDR3 protein: CASSFRANEQFF

V gene: TRBV9
D gene: TRBD2
clone size: .
J gene: TRBJ2-2
CDR3 DNA: TGTGCCAGCGATAGCGGGGCGAACACCGGGGAGCTGTTTTTT
CDR3 protein: CASDSGANTGELFF

V gene: TRBV6-5
D gene: .
clone size: .
J gene: TRBJ2-7
CDR3 DNA: TGTGCCAGCAGTCGAGACTTACTCTCCTACGAGCAGTACTTC
CDR3 protein: CASSRDLLSYEQYF

V gene: TRBV27
D gene: .
clone size: .
J gene: TRBJ2-1
CDR3 DNA: TGTGCCAGCAGCCAGAACTTTTATCGATTTAACTACGGTGAGCAGTTCTTC
CDR3 protein: CASSQNFYRFNYGEQFF

V gene: TRBV5-1
D gene: TRBD1
clone size: .
J gene: TRBJ2-3
CDR3 DNA: TGCGCCAGCAGCTTGACGGGACAGGGGTTTTCAGATACGCAGTATTTT
CDR3 protein: CASSLTGQGFSDTQYF

V gene: TRBV5-1
D gene: .
clone size: .
J gene: TRBJ2-7
CDR3 DNA: TGCGCCAGCAGCCCGACTTCTACCTACGAGCAGTACTTC
CDR3 protein: CASSPTSTYEQYF

V gene: TRBV5-4
D gene: .
clone size: .
J gene: TRBJ2-3
CDR3 DNA: TGTGCCAGCAGGCTCCTGCTAAGCACAGATACGCAGTATTTT
CDR3 protein: CASRLLLSTDTQYF

V gene: TRBV27
D gene: .
clone size: .
J gene: TRBJ2-3
CDR3 DNA: TGTGCCAGCAGTTCCCAAACAGATACGCAGTATTTT
CDR3 protein: CASSSQTDTQYF

V gene: TRBV7-2
D gene: .
clone size: .
J gene: TRBJ2-7
CDR3 DNA: TGTGCCAGCAGCTCCCGACAGTTTACCTACGAGCAGTACTTC
CDR3 protein: CASSSRQFTYEQYF

V gene: TRBV12-5
D gene: TRBD1
clone size: once
J gene: TRBJ1-6
CDR3 DNA: TGTGCTAGTGTCCTGGACAGGGGGCTCCCTATTTGGTCACCCCTCCACTTT
CDR3 protein: CASVLDRGLPIWSPLHF

V gene: TRBV7-6
D gene: .
clone size: few
J gene: TRBJ1-6
CDR3 DNA: TGTGCCAGCAGCCTCCGGACGGGGGATGTTTCACCCCTCCACTTT
CDR3 protein: CASSLRTGDVSPLHF

V gene: TRBV9
D gene: .
clone size: few
J gene: TRBJ2-2
CDR3 DNA: TGTGCCAGCAGCGTAGGGACAGAAGGGGTCGGGGAGCTGTTTTTT
CDR3 protein: CASSVGTEGVGELFF

V gene: TRBV24-1
D gene: TRBD2
clone size: .
J gene: TRBJ2-1
CDR3 DNA: TGTGCCACCAGTGACCCTTACCTGACTAGCGGTAAGAGCGATGAGCAGTTCTTC
CDR3 protein: CATSDPYLTSGKSDEQFF

V gene: TRBV4-3
D gene: TRBD2
clone size: .
J gene: TRBJ2-1
CDR3 DNA: TGCGCCAGCAGCCAAGATTACGCGGGAGGTGCCTACAATGAGCAGTTCTTC
CDR3 protein: CASSQDYAGGAYNEQFF

V gene: TRBV6-1
D gene: .
clone size: .
J gene: TRBJ1-6
CDR3 DNA: TGTGCCAGCAGTGCTCGCTCCATGGGACAATATAATTCACCCCTCCACTTT
CDR3 protein: CASSARSMGQYNSPLHF

V gene: TRBV6-1
D gene: .
clone size: .
J gene: TRBJ2-1
CDR3 DNA: TGTGCCAGCAGTGAAGAGGGAGGGGGCTCCTACAATGAGCAGTTCTTC
CDR3 protein: CASSEEGGGSYNEQFF

V gene: TRBV19
D gene: .
clone size: .
J gene: TRBJ2-1
CDR3 DNA: TGTGCCAGTAGTATAACGGGAGTCGTCTACAATGAGCAGTTCTTC
CDR3 protein: CASSITGVVYNEQFF

V gene: TRBV6-2/TRBV6-3
D gene: TRBD2
clone size: .
J gene: TRBJ2-1
CDR3 DNA: TGTGCCAGCAGCCGTAGCGGGACCTTCTACAATGAGCAGTTCTTC
CDR3 protein: CASSRSGTFYNEQFF

V gene: TRBV6-1
D gene: .
clone size: .
J gene: TRBJ2-3
CDR3 DNA: TGTGCCAGCAGTGAACGAACCGCGGCTACGCAGTATTTT
CDR3 protein: CASSERTAATQYF

V gene: TRBV18
D gene: TRBD1
clone size: .
J gene: TRBJ2-7
CDR3 DNA: TGTGCCAGCTCACTAGGGACAGGTGCGGTGAACGAGCAGTACTTC
CDR3 protein: CASSLGTGAVNEQYF

V gene: TRBV10-3
D gene: TRBD2
clone size: .
J gene: TRBJ2-5
CDR3 DNA: TGTGCCATCAGTGAAACCGGGACTAGGGTGGAGACCCAGTACTTC
CDR3 protein: CAISETGTRVETQYF

V gene: TRBV27
D gene: .
clone size: .
J gene: TRBJ2-7
CDR3 DNA: TGTGCCAGCAGTTTATCGTTCACACGTATCCCCTCGATCGAGCAGTACTTC
CDR3 protein: CASSLSFTRIPSIEQYF

V gene: TRBV29-1
D gene: .
clone size: .
J gene: TRBJ1-1
CDR3 DNA: TGCAGCGTCACAGAGAGTCAAATGAACACTGAAGCTTTCTTT
CDR3 protein: CSVTESQMNTEAFF

V gene: TRBV30
D gene: TRBD1
clone size: once
J gene: TRBJ1-5
CDR3 DNA: TGTGCCTGGAGTGGGACAGGGCGACAGCAGCCCCAGCATTTT
CDR3 protein: CAWSGTGRQQPQHF